This entry features one T cell receptor (beta chain) sequence. Its specificity is unknown. Researchers took RNA transcripts and amplified the TCR beta CDR3 regions from them. RT-PCR in the first round (using the HTBI primer set) targeted the TCR CDR3. TCRdb reanalysed the multiplex PCR reads using MiXCR and keeps one entry per CDR3 protein. This table has 380,000 or so distinct CDR3 sequences, about 19% appearing once. The hyperthyroidism was newly diagnosed and had lasted under 2 months; the patients were aged 18 to 65. V dropped 4 bases and J dropped 2; count of bases not matched to a gene: 7. The CDR3 spans 16 residues. Germline-derived CDR1 and CDR2 are SNHLY and FYNNEI. This sample stems from a study of T cells in Graves' hyperthyroidism and ophthalmopathy. Findings and limits, study-wide: Among thyroid clonotypes expanded above 0.001, most also appeared in blood.

The sequenced sample was blood. The V gene is TRBV2, the J gene TRBJ2-7, with 11 bases that match TRBD1. This clonotype originated in a woman aged 18 to 35 with Graves' hyperthyroidism. The CDR3 protein is CASSATGTGGTYEQYF. The CDR3 region has the DNA TGTGCCAGCAGTGCCACCGGGACAGGGGGTACCTACGAGCAGTACTTC.